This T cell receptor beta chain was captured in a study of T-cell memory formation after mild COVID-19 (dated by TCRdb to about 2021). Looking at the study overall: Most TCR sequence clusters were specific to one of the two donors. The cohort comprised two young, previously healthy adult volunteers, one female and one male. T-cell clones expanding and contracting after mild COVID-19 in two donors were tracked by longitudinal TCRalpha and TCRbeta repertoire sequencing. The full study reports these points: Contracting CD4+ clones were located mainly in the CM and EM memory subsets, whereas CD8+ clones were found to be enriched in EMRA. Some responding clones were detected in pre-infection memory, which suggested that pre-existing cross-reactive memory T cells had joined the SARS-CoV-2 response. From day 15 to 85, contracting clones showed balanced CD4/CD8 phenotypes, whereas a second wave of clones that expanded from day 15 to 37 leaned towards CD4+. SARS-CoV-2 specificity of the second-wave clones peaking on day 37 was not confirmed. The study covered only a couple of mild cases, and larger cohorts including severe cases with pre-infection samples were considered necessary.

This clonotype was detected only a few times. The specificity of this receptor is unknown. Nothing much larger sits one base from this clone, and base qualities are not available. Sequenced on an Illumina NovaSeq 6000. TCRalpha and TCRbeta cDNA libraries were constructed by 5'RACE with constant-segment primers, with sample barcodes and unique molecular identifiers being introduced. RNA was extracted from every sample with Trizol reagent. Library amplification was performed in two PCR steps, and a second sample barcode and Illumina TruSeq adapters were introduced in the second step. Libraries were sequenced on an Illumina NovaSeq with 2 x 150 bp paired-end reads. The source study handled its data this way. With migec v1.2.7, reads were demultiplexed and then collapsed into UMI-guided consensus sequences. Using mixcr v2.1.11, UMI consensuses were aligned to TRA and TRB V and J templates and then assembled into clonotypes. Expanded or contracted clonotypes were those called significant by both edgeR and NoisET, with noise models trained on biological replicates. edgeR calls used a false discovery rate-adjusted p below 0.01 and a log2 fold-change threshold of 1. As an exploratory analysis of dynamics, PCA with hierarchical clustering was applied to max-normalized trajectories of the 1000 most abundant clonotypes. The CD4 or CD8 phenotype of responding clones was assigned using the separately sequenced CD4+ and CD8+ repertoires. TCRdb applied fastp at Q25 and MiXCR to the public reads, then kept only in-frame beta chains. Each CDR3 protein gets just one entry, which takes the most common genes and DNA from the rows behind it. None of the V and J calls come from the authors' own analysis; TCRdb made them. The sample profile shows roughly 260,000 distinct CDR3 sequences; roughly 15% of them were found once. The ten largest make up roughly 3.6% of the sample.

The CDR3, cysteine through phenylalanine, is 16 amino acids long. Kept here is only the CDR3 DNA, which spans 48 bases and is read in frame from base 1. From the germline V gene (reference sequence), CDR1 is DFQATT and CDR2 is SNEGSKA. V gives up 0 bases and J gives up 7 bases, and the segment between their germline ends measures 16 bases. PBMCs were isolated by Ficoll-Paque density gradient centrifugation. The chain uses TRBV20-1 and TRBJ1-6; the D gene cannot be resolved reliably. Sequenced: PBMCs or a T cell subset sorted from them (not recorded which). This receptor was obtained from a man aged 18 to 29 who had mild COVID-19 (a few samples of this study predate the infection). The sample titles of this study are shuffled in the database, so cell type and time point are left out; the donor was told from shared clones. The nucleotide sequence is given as TGCAGTGCTAGAGATGGGCGGCTAGCTCAGAATTCACCCCTCCACTTT. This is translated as CSARDGRLAQNSPLHF.